One and the same sample provided the 11 T cell receptor beta chains below, sequenced in a study of blood T cell repertoires in COVID-19 (dated by TCRdb to 2020 to 2021). Library construction relied on the immunoSEQ multiplex PCR assay. Not all clones reach the TCRdb copy of this immuneACCESS table, which keeps in-frame sequences only. Checked studies attribute under half of the gap to unresolved V genes and leave the rest unexplained. The sample data list 210,000 or so clones, and about four fifths of these were observed just once. Less than 3% of the sample is in the top ten clones. Material: peripheral blood. The receptors were gathered from a man in his forties or fifties with active or convalescent COVID-19.

The gene calls are TRBV28 and TRBJ1-2; 9 bases align to TRBD1. The germline gives CDR1 MDHEN, CDR2 SYDVKM. V lost 7 bases to trimming and J lost 3 bases; unmatched junction nucleotides: 9. The CDR3 extends over 15 amino acids. This CDR3 is CASTLGTGWDYGYTF. In DNA, the CDR3 is TGTGCCAGCACCCTCGGGACAGGGTGGGACTATGGCTACACCTTC.

The chain recombines TRBV23-1 with TRBJ1-6, with D possibly TRBD1 on 5 matching bases. TRBV23-1 falls under the ORF class, with uncertain function. The CDR3 spans 15 residues. Trimming left V 0 bases short and J 10 bases short, with 13 bases between. The CDR3 nucleotides are TGCGCCAGCAGTCAATCGCTTGGGGAGGGGTCACCCCTCCACTTT. This encodes CASSQSLGEGSPLHF.

The chain joins TRBV6-2 or TRBV6-3 to TRBJ2-1, with TRBD2 matching over 9 bases. V shed 2 bases and J 7 bases; nucleotides not matched to a gene: 9. CDR3 length: 16 residues. Germline loops: CDR1 MNHEY, CDR2 SVGEGT. CDR3 amino acids: CASSYPSGEVWNEQFF. The CDR3 bases are TGTGCCAGCAGTTACCCTAGCGGGGAGGTTTGGAATGAGCAGTTCTTC.

On this clone: Different DNA sequences within this sample yield the same CDR3. This sequence joins TRBV18 and TRBJ1-1; the D gene is possibly TRBD1 (5 bases). Trimming pared 3 bases from V and 2 bases from J, leaving 7 bases between. The CDR3 has 13 amino acids. From germline, CDR1 is KGHSH and CDR2 LQKENI. The CDR3 DNA reads TGTGCCAGCTCACCGGGACTTAACACTGAAGCTTTCTTT. Translating it yields CASSPGLNTEAFF.

The chain uses TRBV4-2 and TRBJ1-2; D remains unclear. The ends were cut back, 0 bases at V and 5 bases at J, with 7 bases in the middle. CDR3 length equals 13 residues. Germline CDR1 and CDR2: LGHNA and YNFKEQ. The CDR3 reads CASSQEAVYGYTF. CDR3 nucleotides: TGTGCCAGCAGCCAAGAGGCCGTGTATGGCTACACCTTC.

The CDR3 protein is CASSQEGVGQGLSSYNSPLHF. CDR3 in DNA: TGTGCCAGCAGCCAAGAAGGGGTTGGTCAGGGGCTAAGCTCCTATAATTCACCCCTCCACTTT. The chain is built from TRBV3-1 (or the pseudogene TRBV3-2) and TRBJ1-6; TRBD1 might be the D (6 bases). CDR1 and CDR2 from the germline V gene are LGHDT and YNNKEL (reference sequence). V was shortened by 0 bases and J by 0 bases, with 21 bases between the two germline ends. The CDR3 length is 21 residues.

The CDR3 DNA follows: TGTGCCAGCAGCTTTGGACTAGCGGGAGAGGGCGAGCAGTACTTC. Encoded protein: CASSFGLAGEGEQYF. J is TRBJ2-7 and V is TRBV9; 13 bases agree with TRBD2. V lost 4 bases, J lost 6 bases, and 7 bases stayed unmatched. The CDR3 is made up of 15 amino acids. CDR1 is SGDLS, CDR2 YYNGEE, per germline.

The CDR3 DNA is TGCGCCAGCAGCTTGAGGGGCGCAGGAGAAGAGACCCAGTACTTC. Amino acids: CASSLRGAGEETQYF. The J gene is TRBJ2-5, the V gene TRBV5-1, with a possible D match to TRBD1 (5 bases). CDR1 SGHRS and CDR2 YFSETQ come from the germline V gene. The CDR3 runs 15 residues. V lost 1 base and J lost 3, with 13 bases in between.

V and J are TRBV6-5 and TRBJ1-4; possible D gene TRBD1, 5 bases. CDR3 size: 12 residues. The V gene lost 4 bases and the J gene lost 6 bases, with 6 bases spanning the gap. Germline V gene lookup returns CDR1 MNHEY and CDR2 SVGAGI. The CDR3 sequence is CASSWGDEKLFF. CDR3 nucleotides: TGTGCCAGCAGTTGGGGGGATGAAAAACTGTTTTTT.

V is TRBV27 and J is TRBJ1-6, with D possibly being TRBD1 (5 bases). The CDR3 contains 15 residues. Germline V gives CDR1 MNHEY, CDR2 SMNVEV (reference sequence). Trimming took off 4 bases at V and 0 bases at J, with 7 bases between the two ends. CDR3 nucleotides: TGTGCCAGCAGTTGGACAAGCTCCTATAATTCACCCCTCCACTTT. Encoded protein: CASSWTSSYNSPLHF.

In DNA form, the CDR3 reads TGTGCCAGCAGCCAGGGACACTCGAATCTTAACTATGGCTACACCTTC. This gives the protein CASSQGHSNLNYGYTF. J is TRBJ1-2 and V is TRBV3-1 (or the pseudogene TRBV3-2); D may be TRBD1 (6 bases). Germline V gene sequence: CDR1 LGHDT, CDR2 YNNKEL (reference sequence). The V end lost 3 bases, the J end lost 1 base, and 15 bases lay between the germline ends. The CDR3 has 16 residues.